This T cell receptor (beta chain) was identified in a study of technical replicates of blood from a few donors. Assay used: immunoSEQ multiplex PCR; TCRdb lists only in-frame clones, some missing. The sample shows around 60,000 clones, 75% to 90% of them seen only once. The germline V gene has CDR1 SGHRS and CDR2 YFSETQ. Between the trimmed V and J ends, which lost 4 bases and 2 bases, there was a span of 2 bases. The CDR3 contains 11 residues. This receptor was identified in a human donor in good health. Some clones in this sample may be carry-over from other donors' samples. The sequenced sample consisted of PBMCs. The chain has TRBV5-1 and TRBJ2-3; unclear D gene. CDR3 nucleotide sequence: TGCGCCAGCAGCCTCACAGATACGCAGTATTTT. Translated, it gives CASSLTDTQYF.